The 15 T cell receptor beta chains below come from one sample, sequenced in a study of blood T cell repertoires in COVID-19. Sequencing used immunoSEQ multiplex PCR; TCRdb keeps in-frame clones, though not all of them. This table has about 210,000 clones, more than 75% appearing once. The sequenced material came from PBMCs or T cells enriched from blood (not recorded which). These receptors all stem from a man aged 25 to 45 with acute COVID-19.

The rearrangement links TRBV12-3 or TRBV12-4 to TRBJ2-7, with a tentative D call TRBD2 (5 bases). Trimming removed 1 base from V and 5 bases from J, with 6 bases in between. CDR3 length equals 12 residues. The CDR3 DNA reads as TGTGCCAGCAGTTTAGTCGGGGACGAGCAGTACTTC. Its translation is CASSLVGDEQYF.

The chain recombines TRBV9 with TRBJ2-3; TRBD2 aligns across 9 bases. From germline, CDR1 is SGDLS and CDR2 YYNGEE. The junction had 5 bases not matched to a gene; V was cut back by 3 bases and J by 3 bases. This CDR3 is built from 15 residues. In nucleotides, the CDR3 is TGTGCCAGCAGCGGTGAGAGCGGGGGGACAGATACGCAGTATTTT. This translates into CASSGESGGTDTQYF.

J is TRBJ1-4 and V is TRBV7-2; no clear D. The length of the CDR3 is 12 residues. Germline lookup yields CDR1 SGHTA and CDR2 FQGNSA. V was pared by 2 bases and J by 6 bases, with 4 bases between. This chain's CDR3 is CASSLYDEKLFF. Here the CDR3 DNA reads TGTGCCAGCAGCTTATATGATGAAAAACTGTTTTTT.

This chain uses TRBV12-5 with TRBJ1-2; D perhaps matches TRBD1 (5 bases). Germline V gene lookup returns CDR1 LGHNT and CDR2 FRNRAP. Trimming took off 0 bases at V and 8 bases at J, with 19 bases between the two ends. The CDR3 extends over 16 amino acids. CDR3 nucleotide sequence: TGTGCTAGTGGTTTGGTACCGAACAGGATGGAACTGGGCTACACCTTC. This codes for CASGLVPNRMELGYTF.

J is TRBJ1-3 and V is TRBV10-3, with D possibly matching TRBD1 (5 bases). With 2 bases removed from V and 8 bases from J, the gap between germline ends came to 10 bases. The CDR3 consists of 13 residues. Looked up from germline, CDR1 is ENHRY and CDR2 is SYGVKD. CDR3 DNA: TGTGCCATCAGTGAGGGGGCACCGGACACCATATATTTT. It yields the protein CAISEGAPDTIYF.

In DNA, the CDR3 is TGTGCCAGCAGTGGACATTTGGGCTACACCTTC. Its translation: CASSGHLGYTF. V is TRBV7-9 and J is TRBJ1-2, with D possibly TRBD1 on 5 matching bases. Germline CDR1 and CDR2: SEHNR and FQNEAQ (reference sequence). Between the trimmed V and J ends, which lost 6 bases and 8 bases, there was a span of 10 bases. The CDR3 runs 11 residues.

The gene calls are TRBV19 and TRBJ1-4; D is undetermined. This CDR3 contains 15 residues. V lost 3 bases and J 8 bases, leaving 16 bases between the germline ends. Germline V gives CDR1 LNHDA, CDR2 SQIVND (reference sequence). The CDR3 sequence is CASSISAGWEEKLFF. In DNA, the CDR3 is TGTGCCAGTAGTATTTCGGCAGGATGGGAGGAAAAACTGTTTTTT.

V and J are TRBV14 and TRBJ2-2; weak D call: TRBD1 (6 bases). CDR1 SGHDN and CDR2 FVKESK come from the germline V gene. Trimming removed 1 base at V and 2 bases at J, with 17 bases between. The CDR3 loop spans 18 amino acids. This CDR3 is CASSQAVVYRDNTGELFF. CDR3 in DNA: TGTGCCAGCAGCCAAGCGGTTGTATACAGGGATAACACCGGGGAGCTGTTTTTT.

V and J are TRBV6-2 or TRBV6-3 and TRBJ2-1; D call uncertain. With 2 bases removed from V and 0 bases from J, the gap between germline ends came to 5 bases. The CDR3 extends over 14 amino acids. Germline CDR1 is MNHEY and CDR2 is SVGEGT. This CDR3 reads CASSYPRSYNEQFF. For the CDR3, the DNA is TGTGCCAGCAGTTACCCCCGCTCCTACAATGAGCAGTTCTTC.

The chain uses TRBV11-2 and TRBJ1-2, with a tentative D call TRBD1 (5 bases). In germline, CDR1 is SGHAT, CDR2 FQNNGV. Trimming removed 5 bases from V and 4 bases from J, with 11 bases in between. The CDR3 spans 13 residues. The CDR3 DNA sequence: TGTGCCAGCAGCCCCGGGACTACCTATGGCTACACCTTC. Amino acids: CASSPGTTYGYTF.

The rearrangement uses TRBV18 and TRBJ1-6; D may be TRBD1 (5 bases). V lost 4 bases and J lost 7, with 14 bases in between. CDR3 length: 15 amino acids. Germline assignment: CDR1 KGHSH and CDR2 LQKENI. In nucleotides, the CDR3 is TGTGCCAGCTCACGGCAGGGAGGAAAAAATTCACCCCTCCACTTT. Its translation is CASSRQGGKNSPLHF. The whole variable domain, remainder taken from reference TRBV18 and TRBJ1-6, is NAGVMQNPRHLVRRRGQEARLRCSPMKGHSHVYWYRQLPEEGLKFMVYLQKENIIDESGMPKERFSAEFPKEGPSILRIQQVVRGDSAAYFCASSRQGGKNSPLHFGNGTRLTVT.

The chain recombines TRBV15 with TRBJ1-2; weak D call: TRBD1 (6 bases). Germline CDR1 reads LNHNV; CDR2 reads YYDKDF (reference sequence). This CDR3 is 15 amino acids long. Trimming took off 3 bases at V and 1 base at J, with 12 bases between the two ends. DNA of the CDR3: TGTGCCACCAGCAGGTTTAAGGACAGTAACTATGGCTACACCTTC. Residues: CATSRFKDSNYGYTF.

This chain uses TRBV5-1 with TRBJ1-4; 8 bases agree with TRBD1. Germline V gene data show CDR1 as SGHRS and CDR2 as YFSETQ. Trimming removed 4 bases from V and 7 bases from J; junction bases left unmatched: 12. The CDR3 extends over 16 amino acids. This CDR3 is CASSPFGRGQFEKLFF. The CDR3 nucleotides are TGCGCCAGCAGCCCGTTCGGCAGGGGGCAGTTTGAAAAACTGTTTTTT. Filled out from reference TRBV5-1 and TRBJ1-4, the complete variable domain reads KAGVTQTPRYLIKTRGQQVTLSCSPISGHRSVSWYQQTPGQGLQFLFEYFSETQRNKGNFPGRFSGRQFSNSRSEMNVSTLELGDSALYLCASSPFGRGQFEKLFFGSGTQLSVL.

This chain connects TRBV5-5 to TRBJ1-2; 10 bases agree with TRBD1. Germline-derived CDR1 and CDR2 are SGHKS and YYEKEE (reference sequence). The V segment lost 4 bases and the J segment 2 bases; nucleotides outside the gene matches: 8. The CDR3 is made up of 16 amino acids. CDR3 sequence (DNA): TGTGCCAGCAGCGAAGAAAGGACAGGGGGAAACTATGGCTACACCTTC. It specifies CASSEERTGGNYGYTF.

This clone was detected a few times. The chain links TRBV14 to TRBJ2-3; 7 bases align to TRBD1. The germline V gene encodes CDR1 SGHDN and CDR2 FVKESK. CDR3 length: 15 residues. V trimming: 1 base; J trimming: 5 bases; junction bases outside the gene matches: 6. The CDR3 is CASSQVTGFQDTQYF. The CDR3 DNA follows: TGTGCCAGCAGCCAAGTGACAGGGTTTCAAGATACGCAGTATTTT.